This TCR beta chain was recorded in a study of preoperative IRX-2 immunotherapy in early breast cancer. The CDR3 sequence is 14 residues long. The germline V gene has CDR1 LNHNV and CDR2 YYDKDF (reference sequence). Noted treatment: preoperative locoregional IRX-2 cytokine immunotherapy. Preoperative locoregional IRX-2 cytokine immunotherapy was tested in the phase Ib source study. Sequenced by immunoSEQ multiplex PCR; TCRdb stores in-frame clones only, minus some. The repertoire has about 33,000 clones, roughly 89% of them found once; the top ten carry 1.5% to 2%. This clone was seen a few times. An end of the junction differs from the germline gene, which may be a read error.

V usage is TRBV15 and J usage is TRBJ1-5, with D unresolved. The source material was tumor tissue, sampled after IRX-2 immunotherapy. The source of this sequence is a human donor with breast cancer. The CDR3, as DNA: TGTGCCACCAGCCGAGATATCGGAGATCAGCCCCAGCATTTT. As protein: CATSRDIGDQPQHF.